The 27 T cell receptor beta chains below were found in one sample sequenced in a study of beta chain features in type 1 diabetes. Study-wide results and limits: Moderate but significant shortening of TCRB CDR3s was recorded in all four CD4+ subsets from Type 1 diabetes patients.

Investigators reverse transcribed all isolated RNA, so they sequenced expressed TCRB transcripts. Clones were read by immunoSEQ multiplex PCR, and TCRdb kept only the in-frame ones, dropping some. The data contain roughly 730,000 clones, around an eighth of them singletons. Their cognate antigens are unknown. Sequenced: naive CD4+ T cells from blood. The receptors were sampled from a man younger than 35 with type 1 diabetes.

This clone was seen a few times. The gene calls are TRBV27 and TRBJ2-2; D remains unclear. The CDR3 contains 16 residues. Germline V gives CDR1 MNHEY, CDR2 SMNVEV (reference sequence). Trimming removed 2 bases at V and 4 bases at J, with 14 bases between. In nucleotides, the CDR3 is TGTGCCAGCAGTTTACGGCCGCAAGCCCCCACCGGGGAGCTGTTTTTT. This gives the protein CASSLRPQAPTGELFF.

This clone turned up a few times. The V gene is TRBV6-5, the J gene TRBJ2-2, with a tentative D call TRBD1 (5 bases). Per the germline V gene, CDR1 is MNHEY and CDR2 is SVGAGI. The CDR3 has 14 residues. Trimming took 2 bases from V and 5 from J, leaving 9 bases between them. CDR3 bases: TGTGCCAGCAGTTACCCCCAGGGTACCGGGGAGCTGTTTTTT. Translation: CASSYPQGTGELFF.

This clone was counted between two and nine times. The germline gene is not matched at one end of the junction; a read error may be the cause. The J gene is TRBJ1-1, the V gene TRBV7-7; possibly TRBD1 for D (5 bases). Germline V gene sequence: CDR1 SSHAT, CDR2 FNYEAQ (reference sequence). This CDR3 contains 15 residues. The DNA of the CDR3 is TGTGCTAGCAGTCCCTTAGGGGCAGCGAACACTGAAGCTTTCTTT. Amino acid sequence: CASSPLGAANTEAFF.

This clone was counted a few times. The V and J genes are TRBV2 and TRBJ2-3, with D possibly TRBD2 on 5 matching bases. The CDR3 is 16 residues long. Trimming cost V 6 bases and J 2 bases, with 18 bases left between them. CDR1 and CDR2 (germline): SNHLY, FYNNEI. The CDR3 sequence: CASSLTNVVVTDTQYF. CDR3 nucleotides: TGTGCCAGCAGCCTGACTAACGTGGTGGTCACAGATACGCAGTATTTT.

Remarks on this clone: One junction end does not reproduce the germline sequence, and a read error may be involved. The V and J genes are TRBV7-7 and TRBJ2-5; 10 bases fit TRBD1. From germline, CDR1 is SSHAT and CDR2 FNYEAQ (reference sequence). This CDR3 is built from 14 residues. CDR3 in amino acids: CASSPGQGGVSQYF. In DNA, the CDR3 is TGTGCTAGCAGCCCAGGACAGGGGGGAGTGTCCCAGTACTTC.

This clone came up a few times. V and J are TRBV7-9 and TRBJ2-3; TRBD1 aligns across 8 bases. V gave up 5 bases and J gave up 7 bases; unmatched junction bases: 11. The germline CDR1 and CDR2 sequences are SEHNR and FQNEAQ (reference sequence). This CDR3 spans 15 amino acids. CDR3 loop: CASSLGQGQWYTQYF. The DNA for the CDR3 is TGTGCCAGCAGCCTCGGACAGGGTCAGTGGTATACGCAGTATTTT.

This chain joins TRBV2 and TRBJ1-2, with TRBD1 as a possible D gene (6 bases). CDR1 and CDR2 (germline): SNHLY, FYNNEI. The CDR3 runs 13 residues. V lost 6 bases, J lost 2 bases, and 10 bases lay in between. For the CDR3, the DNA is TGTGCCAGCAGGGATGACAGGAACTATGGCTACACCTTC. Protein: CASRDDRNYGYTF.

This clone was picked up a small number of times. The chain links TRBV10-2 to TRBJ2-7; weak D call: TRBD1 (5 bases). V lost 9 bases and J lost 2, with 5 bases in between. CDR1 and CDR2 (germline): WSHSY, SAAADI. This CDR3 spans 10 amino acids. CDR3 region: CARGPYEQYF. In nucleotides, the CDR3 is TGCGCCAGGGGGCCCTACGAGCAGTACTTC.

This clone occurred a few times. V is TRBV6-1 and J is TRBJ2-2; 7 bases match TRBD1. The V gene's germline CDR1 is MNHNS and CDR2 SASEGT. This CDR3 is built from 14 residues. V gave up 5 bases and J gave up 6 bases; unmatched junction bases: 6. This chain's CDR3 is CASSNQGGPGELFF. CDR3 nucleotide sequence: TGTGCCAGCAGTAATCAAGGGGGCCCCGGGGAGCTGTTTTTT.

V and J are TRBV23-1 and TRBJ2-5; TRBD1 might be the D (5 bases). The J call may not be correct, given that the DNA end is closer to TRBJ2-7. TRBV23-1 falls under the ORF class, with uncertain function. CDR3 size: 15 residues. CDR3 in amino acids: CASSLPNSGLVEQYF. The CDR3 DNA reads TGCGCCAGCAGTCTACCCAACTCAGGGCTGGTCGAGCAGTACTTC.

This clone was seen only a few times. V gene TRBV10-3 combines with J gene TRBJ2-6; D ambiguous. Germline V gene lookup returns CDR1 ENHRY and CDR2 SYGVKD. The CDR3 is 15 amino acids. Trimming pared 9 bases from V and 0 bases from J, leaving 12 bases between. CDR3 nucleotide sequence: TGTGCCATGGGAACGACTTCCTCTGGGGCCAACGTCCTGACTTTC. Encoded protein: CAMGTTSSGANVLTF.

The chain links TRBV6-5 to TRBJ1-3; D unclear. The V end lost 8 bases, the J end lost 4 bases, and 12 bases lay between the germline ends. Germline assignment: CDR1 MNHEY and CDR2 SVGAGI. CDR3 length: 13 residues. The CDR3 nucleotides are TGTGCCAGCGGGCATACCAACGGAAACACCATATATTTT. It is translated as CASGHTNGNTIYF.

Comments on this clone: A much larger clonotype is one base distant, so this may be a read error. The J gene is TRBJ2-5, the V gene TRBV6-5; no clear D gene. Germline V lookup: CDR1 MNHEY, CDR2 SVGAGI. The CDR3 runs to 10 residues. The V and J ends lost 5 bases and 4 bases respectively, with 2 bases between them. CDR3: CASSVETQYF. CDR3 sequence (DNA): TGTGCCAGCAGTGTAGAGACCCAGTACTTC.

This chain links TRBV29-1 with TRBJ2-1; no clear D gene. Germline V gene sequence: CDR1 SQVTM, CDR2 ANQGSEA. CDR3 length equals 15 residues. Trimming removed 4 bases at V and 4 bases at J, with 17 bases between. The CDR3 sequence is CSVVAALGPYNEQFF. The CDR3 nucleotides are TGCAGCGTTGTGGCTGCGTTGGGCCCTTACAATGAGCAGTTCTTC.

This clone has just a few counts. V and J are TRBV6-6 and TRBJ2-3; 7 bases are a match to TRBD1. V lost 10 bases, J lost 1 base, and 8 bases stayed unmatched. CDR1 MNHNY and CDR2 SVGAGI come from the germline V gene (reference sequence). The CDR3 has 14 residues. CDR3 DNA sequence: TGTGCCACCGACGCCGGGACAGGCACAGATACGCAGTATTTT. It codes for CATDAGTGTDTQYF.

This clone showed up just a few times. The V gene is TRBV27, the J gene TRBJ1-1; TRBD1 agrees at 7 bases. CDR1 and CDR2 from the germline V gene are MNHEY and SMNVEV (reference sequence). The CDR3 is 13 amino acids. Losses at the gene ends were 5 bases for V and 2 bases for J; bases not matched to a gene: 2. CDR3 loop: CASSRGRNTEAFF. DNA for the CDR3: TGTGCCAGCAGTAGGGGGCGCAACACTGAAGCTTTCTTT.

This clone was found a few times. This rearrangement joins TRBV6-5 to TRBJ2-6; D is possibly TRBD1 (5 bases). The V and J ends lost 1 base and 2 bases respectively, with 6 bases between them. The CDR3 loop spans 15 amino acids. Germline CDR1 and CDR2: MNHEY and SVGAGI. CDR3 sequence reads: CASSYLGAGANVLTF. CDR3 DNA sequence: TGTGCCAGCAGTTACTTAGGGGCTGGGGCCAACGTCCTGACTTTC.

CDR3 amino acids: CASSFDRMGTEAFF. The CDR3 DNA sequence: TGTGCCAGCAGCTTTGACCGAATGGGGACTGAAGCTTTCTTT. V usage is TRBV7-2 and J usage is TRBJ1-1; D gene uncertain. In germline, CDR1 is SGHTA, CDR2 FQGNSA. The ends were cut back, 3 bases at V and 5 bases at J, with 13 bases in the middle. CDR3 length equals 14 residues.

This clone showed up just a few times. The chain employs TRBV7-9 and TRBJ2-3; maybe TRBD1 (6 bases). The germline V and J ends were trimmed by 5 bases and 0 bases, with 21 bases remaining between them. CDR3 length equals 18 residues. Germline CDR1 reads SEHNR; CDR2 reads FQNEAQ (reference sequence). DNA of the CDR3: TGTGCCAGCAGCCCTGCTAGTGGGGGCCTCTCTAGCACAGATACGCAGTATTTT. It codes for CASSPASGGLSSTDTQYF.

This clone was seen a handful of times. The chain recombines TRBV18 with TRBJ1-1; a weak D match, TRBD1 (5 bases). The CDR3 has 15 amino acids. V gave up 4 bases and J gave up 2 bases, with 14 bases separating them. Germline lookup yields CDR1 KGHSH and CDR2 LQKENI. CDR3 loop: CASSRSGGYNTEAFF. The CDR3 coding sequence is TGTGCCAGCTCACGAAGTGGGGGTTACAACACTGAAGCTTTCTTT.

The chain has TRBV18 and TRBJ2-1; a weak D match, TRBD1 (5 bases). Germline-derived CDR1 and CDR2 are KGHSH and LQKENI. CDR3 length: 12 amino acids. V was trimmed by 8 bases and J by 2 bases, leaving 7 bases between them. CDR3 bases: TGTGCCAGCGGGGCGACCTACAATGAGCAGTTCTTC. Translating it yields CASGATYNEQFF.

The chain uses TRBV4-1 and TRBJ1-2, with 7 bases that match TRBD1. Per germline, CDR1 MGHRA and CDR2 YSYEKL. The CDR3 loop spans 14 amino acids. V shed 2 bases, J shed 8 bases, and the junction held 8 bases outside the gene matches. This CDR3 is CASSQWEGAPGYTF. In DNA, the CDR3 is TGCGCCAGCAGCCAATGGGAGGGGGCCCCCGGCTACACCTTC.

This clone was seen only a few times. The V gene is TRBV5-1, the J gene TRBJ2-1; 11 nucleotides agree with TRBD2. Germline CDR1 and CDR2: SGHRS and YFSETQ. The CDR3 has 20 amino acids. Trimming cost V 3 bases and J 0 bases; bases outside gene matches: 14. CDR3 in amino acids: CASSSPGASGGPRSYNEQFF. Written as DNA, the CDR3 is TGCGCCAGCAGCTCCCCCGGGGCTAGCGGGGGGCCCCGCTCCTACAATGAGCAGTTCTTC.

This clone appeared a few times. The chain couples TRBV14 to TRBJ2-5; D is undetermined. Germline CDR1 SGHDN, CDR2 FVKESK. V lost 4 bases to trimming and J lost 2 bases, with 5 bases between them. The CDR3 contains 12 residues. This CDR3 is CASSRSQETQYF. The CDR3 nucleotides are TGTGCCAGCAGCCGATCTCAAGAGACCCAGTACTTC.

In this sample, this clone turned up a few times. The chain is built from TRBV25-1 and TRBJ2-7, with 7 bases that match TRBD1. After removal of 4 bases from V and 6 bases from J, the junction contained 6 bases not matched to a gene. CDR1 and CDR2 from the germline V gene are MGHDK and SYGVNS. This CDR3 region has 13 residues. Here the CDR3 reads CASSGMGQFEQYF. In DNA, the CDR3 is TGTGCCAGCAGTGGAATGGGACAGTTCGAGCAGTACTTC.

V and J are TRBV28 and TRBJ2-2; a weak D match, TRBD1 (5 bases). V gave up 5 bases and J gave up 7 bases, with 8 bases separating them. Germline CDR1 MDHEN, CDR2 SYDVKM. The CDR3 spans 12 residues. The CDR3 region is CASSRTLGELFF. CDR3 coding DNA: TGTGCCAGCAGTAGGACACTCGGGGAGCTGTTTTTT.

This sequence joins TRBV7-3 and TRBJ1-5, with D possibly matching TRBD1 (5 bases). The CDR3 is made up of 14 amino acids. The germline V gene has CDR1 SGHTA and CDR2 FQGTGA. Trimming took 5 bases from V and 7 from J, leaving 15 bases between them. CDR3 residues: CASSLGSQGQPQHF. The CDR3 DNA reads TGTGCCAGCAGCCTGGGGAGTCAGGGACAGCCCCAGCATTTT.